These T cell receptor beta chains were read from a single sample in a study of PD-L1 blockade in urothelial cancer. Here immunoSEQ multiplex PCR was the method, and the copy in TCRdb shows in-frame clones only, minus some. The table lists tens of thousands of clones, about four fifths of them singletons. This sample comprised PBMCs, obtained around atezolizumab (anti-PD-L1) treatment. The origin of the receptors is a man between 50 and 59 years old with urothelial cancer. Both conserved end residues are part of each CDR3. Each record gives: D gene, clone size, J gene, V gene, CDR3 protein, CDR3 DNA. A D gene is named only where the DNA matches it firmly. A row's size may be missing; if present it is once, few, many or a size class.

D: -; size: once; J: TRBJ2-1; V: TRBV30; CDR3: CAWDGGNEQFF; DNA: TGTGCCTGGGACGGAGGTAATGAGCAGTTCTTC
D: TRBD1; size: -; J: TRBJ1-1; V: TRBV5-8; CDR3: CASSFLGQGRSNTEAFF; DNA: TGTGCCAGCAGCTTTTTGGGACAGGGGCGTTCGAACACTGAAGCTTTCTTT
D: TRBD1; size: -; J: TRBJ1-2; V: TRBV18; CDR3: CASSPSDRAYGYTF; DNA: TGTGCCAGCTCACCATCGGACAGGGCCTATGGCTACACCTTC
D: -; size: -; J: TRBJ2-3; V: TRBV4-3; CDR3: CASRPTPGQPTDTQYF; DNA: TGCGCCAGCAGACCGACACCGGGACAACCTACAGATACGCAGTATTTT
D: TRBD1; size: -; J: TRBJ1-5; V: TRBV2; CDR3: CASTMTGGNQPQHF; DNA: TGTGCCAGCACCATGACAGGGGGCAATCAGCCCCAGCATTTT
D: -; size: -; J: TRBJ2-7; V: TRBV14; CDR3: CASSQDGRGWYEQYF; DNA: TGTGCCAGCAGCCAAGATGGTAGGGGCTGGTACGAGCAGTACTTC
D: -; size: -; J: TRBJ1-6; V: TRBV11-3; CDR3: CASSQGSSYNSPLHF; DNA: TGTGCCAGCAGCCAGGGTAGCTCCTATAATTCACCCCTCCACTTT
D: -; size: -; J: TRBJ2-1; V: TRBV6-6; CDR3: CAGGGSSSYNEQFF; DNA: TGTGCCGGGGGCGGGAGCAGCTCCTACAATGAGCAGTTCTTC
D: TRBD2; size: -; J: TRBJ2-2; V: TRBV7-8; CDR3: CASSLARIREEDTGELFF; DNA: TGTGCCAGCAGCTTAGCGAGGATACGGGAGGAGGACACCGGGGAGCTGTTTTTT
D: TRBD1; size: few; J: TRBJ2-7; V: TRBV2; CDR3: CASRGDRAEQYF; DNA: TGTGCCAGCAGAGGGGACAGGGCCGAGCAGTACTTC
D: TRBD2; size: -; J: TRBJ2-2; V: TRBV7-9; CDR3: CASSLGPGLANTGELFF; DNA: TGTGCCAGCAGCTTAGGGCCGGGACTAGCAAACACCGGGGAGCTGTTTTTT
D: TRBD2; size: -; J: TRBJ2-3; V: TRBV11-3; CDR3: CASSARTSATDTQYF; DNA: TGTGCCAGCAGCGCCCGGACTAGCGCCACAGATACGCAGTATTTT
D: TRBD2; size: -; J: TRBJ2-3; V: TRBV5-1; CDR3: CASSLKTSGVTDTQYF; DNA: TGCGCCAGCAGCCTAAAGACTAGCGGGGTCACAGATACGCAGTATTTT
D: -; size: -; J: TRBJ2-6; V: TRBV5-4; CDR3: CASREGQHSGANVLTF; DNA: TGTGCCAGCAGAGAAGGACAGCACTCTGGGGCCAACGTCCTGACTTTC
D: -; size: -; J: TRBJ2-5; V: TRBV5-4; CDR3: CASSSDVRETQYF; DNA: TGTGCCAGCAGCTCCGACGTGAGGGAGACCCAGTACTTC
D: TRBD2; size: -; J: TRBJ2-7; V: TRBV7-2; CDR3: CASSSRGGSSYEQYF; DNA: TGTGCCAGCAGCTCCCGCGGGGGGAGTAGCTACGAGCAGTACTTC
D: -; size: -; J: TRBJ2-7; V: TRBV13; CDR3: CASSARQDSYEQYF; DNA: TGTGCCAGCAGCGCCCGACAGGACTCCTACGAGCAGTACTTC
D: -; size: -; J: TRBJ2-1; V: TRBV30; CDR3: CAWDSSAGNEQFF; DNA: TGTGCCTGGGATTCTAGCGCTGGCAATGAGCAGTTCTTC
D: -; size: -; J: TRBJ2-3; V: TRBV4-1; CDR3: CASSQGSYTDTQYF; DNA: TGCGCCAGCAGCCAAGGCTCCTACACAGATACGCAGTATTTT
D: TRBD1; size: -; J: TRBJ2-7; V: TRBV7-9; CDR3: CASSTRTGDLNEQYF; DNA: TGTGCCAGCAGCACGAGGACAGGGGACCTCAACGAGCAGTACTTC
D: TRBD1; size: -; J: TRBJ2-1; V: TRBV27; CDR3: CASTSTGTGDNEQFF; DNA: TGTGCCAGCACTTCAACCGGGACAGGAGACAATGAGCAGTTCTTC
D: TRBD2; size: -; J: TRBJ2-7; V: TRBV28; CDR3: CASSPPSGGGQYF; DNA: TGTGCCAGCAGTCCCCCTTCGGGGGGTGGGCAGTACTTC
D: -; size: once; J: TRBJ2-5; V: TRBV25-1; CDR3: CASSDRGGRETQYF; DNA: TGTGCCAGCAGTGATAGGGGAGGTCGGGAGACCCAGTACTTC
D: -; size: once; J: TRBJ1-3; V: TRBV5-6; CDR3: CASKGGGPSGNTIYF; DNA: TGTGCCAGCAAGGGAGGGGGACCCTCTGGAAACACCATATATTTT
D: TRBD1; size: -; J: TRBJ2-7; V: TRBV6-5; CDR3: CASSGRDRSYEQYF; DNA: TGTGCCAGCAGTGGCCGGGACAGAAGCTACGAGCAGTACTTC
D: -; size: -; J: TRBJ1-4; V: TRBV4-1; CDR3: CASSQVHPGPIGFPEKLFF; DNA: TGCGCCAGCAGCCAAGTTCACCCCGGTCCGATCGGGTTTCCTGAAAAACTGTTTTTT
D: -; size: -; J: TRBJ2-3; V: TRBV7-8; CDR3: CASSADNGRDTQYF; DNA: TGTGCCAGCAGCGCGGACAATGGGCGGGATACGCAGTATTTT
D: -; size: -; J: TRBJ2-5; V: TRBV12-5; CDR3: CASGEGSTQYF; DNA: TGTGCTAGTGGGGAGGGGAGTACCCAGTACTTC
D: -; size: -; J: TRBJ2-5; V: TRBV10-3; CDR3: CATEGARGETQYF; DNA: TGTGCCACCGAGGGAGCGAGGGGGGAGACCCAGTACTTC
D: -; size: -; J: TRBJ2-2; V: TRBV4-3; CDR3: CASSQGGRGNTGELFF; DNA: TGCGCCAGCAGCCAAGGGGGCAGGGGGAACACCGGGGAGCTGTTTTTT
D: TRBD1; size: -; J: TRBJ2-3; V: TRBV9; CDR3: CASSPRDRGSPDTQYF; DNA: TGTGCCAGCAGCCCACGGGACAGGGGATCTCCAGATACGCAGTATTTT
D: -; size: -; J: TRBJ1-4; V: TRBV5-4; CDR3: CASSFPGAGEKLFF; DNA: TGTGCCAGCAGCTTCCCAGGGGCCGGGGAAAAACTGTTTTTT
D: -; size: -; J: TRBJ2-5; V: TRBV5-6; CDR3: CASSSLYRTAQETQYF; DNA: TGTGCCAGCAGCTCTTTATATAGGACAGCCCAAGAGACCCAGTACTTC
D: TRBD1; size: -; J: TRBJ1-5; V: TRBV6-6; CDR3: CASSYGTEYSNQPQHF; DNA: TGTGCCAGCAGTTACGGGACAGAGTATAGCAATCAGCCCCAGCATTTT
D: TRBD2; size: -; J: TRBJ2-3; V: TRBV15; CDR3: CATSNRLSGRDEYF; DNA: TGTGCCACCAGCAACCGATTGAGCGGGAGGGACGAGTATTTT
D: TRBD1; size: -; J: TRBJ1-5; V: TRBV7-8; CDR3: CASSLTGVGSNQPQHF; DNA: TGTGCCAGCAGCTTAACAGGGGTAGGAAGCAATCAGCCCCAGCATTTT
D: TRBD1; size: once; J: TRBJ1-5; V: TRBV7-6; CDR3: CASSYPRTGWTGWASNQPQHF; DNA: TGTGCCAGCAGCTACCCTCGGACAGGTTGGACAGGTTGGGCTAGCAATCAGCCCCAGCATTTT
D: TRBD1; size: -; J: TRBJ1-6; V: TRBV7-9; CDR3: CASSLRQGENSPLHF; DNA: TGTGCCAGCAGCTTACGACAGGGTGAAAATTCACCCCTCCACTTT
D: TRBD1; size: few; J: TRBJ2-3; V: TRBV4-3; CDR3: CASSRYRGDTQYF; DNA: TGCGCCAGCAGCAGGTACAGGGGAGATACGCAGTATTTT
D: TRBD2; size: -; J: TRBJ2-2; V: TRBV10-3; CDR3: CAINERENTGELFF; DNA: TGTGCCATCAACGAGCGGGAGAACACCGGGGAGCTGTTTTTT
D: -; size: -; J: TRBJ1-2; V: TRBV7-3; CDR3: CASSPTGGVPYGYTF; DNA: TGTGCCAGCAGCCCGACGGGGGGGGTTCCCTATGGCTACACCTTC
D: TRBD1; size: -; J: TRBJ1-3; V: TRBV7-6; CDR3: CASSSPGGRNTIYF; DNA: TGTGCCAGCAGCTCCCCAGGGGGCCGAAACACCATATATTTT
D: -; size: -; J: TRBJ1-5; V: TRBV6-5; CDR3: CASSSGGAESNQPQHF; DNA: TGTGCCAGCAGTTCCGGCGGGGCAGAGAGCAATCAGCCCCAGCATTTT
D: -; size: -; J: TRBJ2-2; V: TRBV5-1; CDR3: CASSSGAAALNTGELFF; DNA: TGCGCCAGCAGCTCTGGTGCGGCGGCCCTAAACACCGGGGAGCTGTTTTTT
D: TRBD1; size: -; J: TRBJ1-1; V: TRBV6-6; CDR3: CASSYTTGLSTEAFF; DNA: TGTGCCAGCAGTTACACGACAGGGTTGAGCACTGAAGCTTTCTTT